The rows below give T cell receptor beta chains drawn from one sample of a study of post-analysis software for immune sequencing data. Each CDR3 protein gets one entry after TCRdb re-called the PCR reads with MiXCR. The data contain about 200,000 distinct CDR3 sequences, roughly 28% of them singletons. Sequencing input: blood. The receptors here all came from a girl aged 2-17 years with multiple sclerosis. Each CDR3 is given with its conserved first and last residue. A D gene is named only where the DNA matches it firmly. Some rows mark clone size as missing; the rest say once, few, many or name a class of expanded clone.

abundance: .; v_gene: TRBV20-1; d_gene: TRBD2; j_gene: TRBJ2-3; CDR3aa: CSAPFGLAGTDTQYF; CDR3nt: TGCAGTGCTCCCTTCGGACTAGCGGGGACAGATACGCAGTATTTT
abundance: few; v_gene: TRBV5-1; d_gene: .; j_gene: TRBJ1-1; CDR3aa: CASSFAGSGGTEAFF; CDR3nt: TGCGCCAGCAGCTTCGCCGGGTCGGGAGGCACTGAAGCTTTCTTT
abundance: .; v_gene: TRBV11-2; d_gene: .; j_gene: TRBJ1-1; CDR3aa: CASSLGWVMGTPNTEAFF; CDR3nt: TGTGCCAGCAGCCTCGGTTGGGTAATGGGGACACCAAACACTGAAGCTTTCTTT
abundance: .; v_gene: TRBV29-1; d_gene: .; j_gene: TRBJ1-3; CDR3aa: CSVQWTVGNTIYF; CDR3nt: TGCAGCGTCCAGTGGACGGTTGGAAACACCATATATTTT
abundance: .; v_gene: TRBV12-5; d_gene: .; j_gene: TRBJ1-6; CDR3aa: CASAHTSSYNSPLHF; CDR3nt: TGTGCTAGTGCCCACACCAGCTCCTATAATTCACCCCTCCACTTT
abundance: few; v_gene: TRBV6-1; d_gene: TRBD1; j_gene: TRBJ2-3; CDR3aa: CASSDPGQGATDTQYF; CDR3nt: TGTGCCAGCAGTGACCCAGGACAGGGTGCCACAGATACGCAGTATTTT
abundance: many; v_gene: TRBV5-1; d_gene: .; j_gene: TRBJ2-6; CDR3aa: CASSFDSGANVLTF; CDR3nt: TGCGCCAGCAGCTTTGACTCTGGGGCCAACGTCCTGACTTTC
abundance: few; v_gene: TRBV20-1; d_gene: TRBD2; j_gene: TRBJ2-3; CDR3aa: CSASPTSGGQYF; CDR3nt: TGCAGTGCTAGTCCGACTAGCGGGGGGCAGTATTTT
abundance: many; v_gene: TRBV6-5; d_gene: .; j_gene: TRBJ1-2; CDR3aa: CASSYSPRGRGYGYTF; CDR3nt: TGTGCCAGCAGTTACTCCCCTCGGGGTAGGGGGTATGGCTACACCTTC
abundance: many; v_gene: TRBV28; d_gene: TRBD2; j_gene: TRBJ2-7; CDR3aa: CASSPWGGEQYF; CDR3nt: TGTGCCAGCAGTCCCTGGGGGGGGGAGCAGTACTTC
abundance: .; v_gene: TRBV11-2; d_gene: .; j_gene: TRBJ1-1; CDR3aa: CASSPPLIQGRAFF; CDR3nt: TGTGCCAGCAGCCCGCCGTTGATACAGGGAAGAGCTTTCTTT
abundance: many; v_gene: TRBV20-1; d_gene: .; j_gene: TRBJ2-1; CDR3aa: CSASNPRSYNEQFF; CDR3nt: TGCAGTGCTAGCAACCCCCGCTCCTACAATGAGCAGTTCTTC
abundance: many; v_gene: TRBV28; d_gene: TRBD1; j_gene: TRBJ2-1; CDR3aa: CASTLDRVDNEQFF; CDR3nt: TGTGCCAGCACCCTGGACAGGGTGGACAATGAGCAGTTCTTC
abundance: .; v_gene: TRBV12-3/TRBV12-4; d_gene: .; j_gene: TRBJ2-6; CDR3aa: CASSFGGSGANVLTF; CDR3nt: TGTGCCAGCAGTTTTGGGGGGTCTGGGGCCAACGTCCTGACTTTC
abundance: many; v_gene: TRBV5-1; d_gene: .; j_gene: TRBJ2-3; CDR3aa: CASSLLSGDTQYF; CDR3nt: TGCGCCAGCAGCTTGCTCTCAGGAGATACGCAGTATTTT
abundance: many; v_gene: TRBV20-1; d_gene: TRBD1; j_gene: TRBJ1-6; CDR3aa: CSANDRVPSNSPLHF; CDR3nt: TGCAGTGCAAACGACAGGGTACCCTCCAATTCACCCCTCCACTTT
abundance: many; v_gene: TRBV28; d_gene: .; j_gene: TRBJ1-6; CDR3aa: CASSLGQLYNSPLHF; CDR3nt: TGTGCCAGCAGTTTAGGGCAGTTGTATAATTCACCCCTCCACTTT
abundance: many; v_gene: TRBV12-3/TRBV12-4; d_gene: .; j_gene: TRBJ2-1; CDR3aa: CASRTSGGQGVNEQFF; CDR3nt: TGTGCCAGCAGGACCTCCGGAGGTCAAGGGGTCAATGAGCAGTTCTTC
abundance: .; v_gene: TRBV5-1; d_gene: .; j_gene: TRBJ2-7; CDR3aa: CASSPQGGSYNEQYF; CDR3nt: TGCGCCAGCAGCCCCCAGGGGGGGTCCTACAATGAGCAGTACTTC
abundance: .; v_gene: TRBV13; d_gene: .; j_gene: TRBJ2-1; CDR3aa: CASSLEGVGGGHPNEQFF; CDR3nt: TGTGCCAGCAGCTTAGAAGGAGTTGGGGGGGGCCATCCCAATGAGCAGTTCTTC
abundance: many; v_gene: TRBV27; d_gene: TRBD1; j_gene: TRBJ1-2; CDR3aa: CASSPRGRNYGYTF; CDR3nt: TGTGCCAGCAGTCCCAGGGGGCGCAACTATGGCTACACCTTC
abundance: many; v_gene: TRBV20-1; d_gene: TRBD2; j_gene: TRBJ2-7; CDR3aa: CSAPQAGLPYEQYF; CDR3nt: TGCAGTGCTCCCCAAGCGGGGTTGCCCTACGAGCAGTACTTC
abundance: few; v_gene: TRBV12-3/TRBV12-4; d_gene: .; j_gene: TRBJ2-1; CDR3aa: CASSLSVYAHEQFF; CDR3nt: TGTGCCAGCAGTTTGAGCGTTTACGCTCATGAGCAGTTCTTC
abundance: .; v_gene: TRBV7-9; d_gene: .; j_gene: TRBJ2-7; CDR3aa: CASSSDEQYF; CDR3nt: TGTGCCAGCAGCTCGGACGAGCAGTACTTC
abundance: .; v_gene: TRBV5-6; d_gene: TRBD1; j_gene: TRBJ1-1; CDR3aa: CASKSWTGLTEAFF; CDR3nt: TGTGCCAGCAAATCATGGACAGGCCTCACTGAAGCTTTCTTT
abundance: .; v_gene: TRBV7-9; d_gene: .; j_gene: TRBJ1-4; CDR3aa: CASSPQSAEKLFF; CDR3nt: TGTGCCAGCAGCCCCCAATCGGCGGAGAAACTGTTTTTT
abundance: few; v_gene: TRBV11-1; d_gene: .; j_gene: TRBJ1-2; CDR3aa: CASSLPGLYGYTF; CDR3nt: TGTGCCAGCAGCTTACCAGGGCTCTATGGCTACACCTTC
abundance: few; v_gene: TRBV20-1; d_gene: TRBD2; j_gene: TRBJ2-5; CDR3aa: CSARPAGGHETQYF; CDR3nt: TGCAGTGCTAGACCCGCGGGGGGGCACGAGACCCAGTACTTC
abundance: few; v_gene: TRBV5-1; d_gene: TRBD2; j_gene: TRBJ2-1; CDR3aa: CASATSGERYNEQFF; CDR3nt: TGCGCCAGCGCGACTAGCGGGGAACGTTACAATGAGCAGTTCTTC
abundance: .; v_gene: TRBV13; d_gene: .; j_gene: TRBJ2-2; CDR3aa: CASSAGDSTGELFF; CDR3nt: TGTGCCAGCAGCGCCGGCGACAGCACCGGGGAGCTGTTTTTT
abundance: many; v_gene: TRBV5-6; d_gene: .; j_gene: TRBJ2-3; CDR3aa: CASRTRGASTDTQYF; CDR3nt: TGTGCCAGCAGGACTAGGGGGGCTAGTACAGATACGCAGTATTTT
abundance: many; v_gene: TRBV15; d_gene: .; j_gene: TRBJ1-1; CDR3aa: CATSRGLQGGVTEAFF; CDR3nt: TGTGCCACCAGCAGGGGCCTGCAGGGTGGGGTCACTGAAGCTTTCTTT
abundance: few; v_gene: TRBV29-1; d_gene: TRBD1; j_gene: TRBJ2-2; CDR3aa: CSVEGTGTGETGELFF; CDR3nt: TGCAGCGTTGAAGGCACCGGGACAGGGGAGACCGGGGAGCTGTTTTTT
abundance: .; v_gene: TRBV12-3/TRBV12-4; d_gene: .; j_gene: TRBJ2-1; CDR3aa: CASSTVVETQFF; CDR3nt: TGTGCCAGCAGCACGGTGGTTGAGACCCAGTTCTTC
abundance: .; v_gene: TRBV6-6; d_gene: TRBD1; j_gene: TRBJ1-2; CDR3aa: CASSGDRTGMGYGYTF; CDR3nt: TGTGCCAGCAGTGGGGACAGGACAGGAATGGGCTATGGCTACACCTTC
abundance: .; v_gene: TRBV29-1; d_gene: .; j_gene: TRBJ1-1; CDR3aa: CSVVTGNTEAFF; CDR3nt: TGCAGCGTTGTTACAGGGAACACTGAAGCTTTCTTT
abundance: .; v_gene: TRBV7-9; d_gene: TRBD1; j_gene: TRBJ2-1; CDR3aa: CASIGTGEVSGYNEQFF; CDR3nt: TGTGCCAGCATTGGGACAGGGGAAGTCTCCGGCTACAATGAGCAGTTCTTC
abundance: .; v_gene: TRBV14; d_gene: .; j_gene: TRBJ2-1; CDR3aa: CASSQEKRTAHNEQFF; CDR3nt: TGTGCCAGCAGCCAGGAAAAAAGGACAGCGCACAATGAGCAGTTCTTC
abundance: .; v_gene: TRBV5-1; d_gene: .; j_gene: TRBJ1-1; CDR3aa: CASSLRAPTEAFF; CDR3nt: TGCGCCAGCAGCTTGAGGGCCCCCACTGAAGCTTTCTTT
abundance: .; v_gene: TRBV20-1; d_gene: .; j_gene: TRBJ1-3; CDR3aa: CSALVGGSGNTIYF; CDR3nt: TGCAGTGCCCTCGTCGGTGGCTCTGGAAACACCATATATTTT
abundance: few; v_gene: TRBV6-6; d_gene: .; j_gene: TRBJ2-3; CDR3aa: CASTRGRRGRDTQYF; CDR3nt: TGTGCCAGCACGAGGGGGCGGAGGGGGCGAGATACGCAGTATTTT
abundance: once; v_gene: TRBV15; d_gene: TRBD2; j_gene: TRBJ2-3; CDR3aa: CVTSRDRRAGATDTQYF; CDR3nt: TGTGTCACCAGCAGAGATAGACGAGCGGGGGCCACAGATACGCAGTATTTT
abundance: many; v_gene: TRBV5-5; d_gene: TRBD1; j_gene: TRBJ1-4; CDR3aa: CASSLLGRGNEKLFF; CDR3nt: TGTGCCAGCAGCTTATTGGGCAGGGGGAACGAAAAACTGTTTTTT
abundance: few; v_gene: TRBV30; d_gene: .; j_gene: TRBJ2-1; CDR3aa: CAWSVLGSQSHEQFF; CDR3nt: TGTGCCTGGAGTGTACTAGGGTCCCAGTCCCATGAGCAGTTCTTC
abundance: .; v_gene: TRBV6-2/TRBV6-3; d_gene: .; j_gene: TRBJ2-7; CDR3aa: CASDSPGLTSYEQYF; CDR3nt: TGTGCCAGCGACTCACCGGGACTGACCTCCTACGAGCAGTACTTC
abundance: .; v_gene: TRBV7-2; d_gene: TRBD2; j_gene: TRBJ2-1; CDR3aa: CASSPVGLAGGNEQFF; CDR3nt: TGTGCCAGCAGCCCGGTAGGACTAGCGGGAGGCAATGAGCAGTTCTTC
abundance: many; v_gene: TRBV5-1; d_gene: TRBD2; j_gene: TRBJ2-7; CDR3aa: CASSSGTSGYEQYF; CDR3nt: TGCGCCAGCAGCTCGGGGACTAGCGGCTACGAGCAGTACTTC
abundance: .; v_gene: TRBV3-1; d_gene: TRBD2; j_gene: TRBJ2-1; CDR3aa: CASSQVEAGGREQFF; CDR3nt: TGTGCCAGCAGCCAAGTCGAAGCGGGGGGGCGAGAGCAGTTCTTC
abundance: many; v_gene: TRBV5-6; d_gene: TRBD2; j_gene: TRBJ2-1; CDR3aa: CASSSRLAGVRGEQFF; CDR3nt: TGTGCCAGCAGCTCCCGACTAGCGGGAGTGAGAGGTGAGCAGTTCTTC
abundance: .; v_gene: TRBV12-3/TRBV12-4; d_gene: .; j_gene: TRBJ2-5; CDR3aa: CASKRDSPSPGEETQYF; CDR3nt: TGTGCCAGCAAGCGGGACAGCCCTTCTCCAGGAGAGGAGACCCAGTACTTC
abundance: .; v_gene: TRBV5-1; d_gene: TRBD2; j_gene: TRBJ2-3; CDR3aa: CASSAAGTSSTDTQYF; CDR3nt: TGCGCCAGCAGCGCCGCCGGGACTAGCAGCACAGATACGCAGTATTTT
abundance: few; v_gene: TRBV9; d_gene: .; j_gene: TRBJ1-1; CDR3aa: CASSADRVNTEAFF; CDR3nt: TGTGCCAGCAGCGCGGACAGAGTTAACACTGAAGCTTTCTTT
abundance: few; v_gene: TRBV6-5; d_gene: .; j_gene: TRBJ1-4; CDR3aa: CASSSPQGRGEKLFF; CDR3nt: TGTGCCAGCAGTTCACCCCAGGGGCGCGGTGAAAAACTGTTTTTT
abundance: .; v_gene: TRBV20-1; d_gene: .; j_gene: TRBJ1-2; CDR3aa: CSAWDFNYGYTF; CDR3nt: TGCAGCGCGTGGGACTTTAACTATGGCTACACCTTC
abundance: many; v_gene: TRBV6-4; d_gene: .; j_gene: TRBJ2-1; CDR3aa: CASSWGGSSYNEQFF; CDR3nt: TGTGCCAGCAGTTGGGGCGGTTCCTCCTACAATGAGCAGTTCTTC
abundance: many; v_gene: TRBV5-1; d_gene: .; j_gene: TRBJ1-1; CDR3aa: CASSLDTEAFF; CDR3nt: TGCGCCAGCAGCTTGGACACTGAAGCTTTCTTT